This is a list of T cell receptor beta chains from one sample in a study of T-cell reconstitution after alpha-beta-depleted transplantation in children. TCRdb recomputed calls from the PCR reads with MiXCR, one row per CDR3 protein. The profile shows fewer than 750,000 distinct CDR3 sequences, more than 20% of them singletons. Sequences were derived from PBMCs, mostly from graft donor cells, sampled 360 days after TCRalphabeta/CD19-depleted stem cell transplant. The receptor set was obtained from a boy under three years old who had a stem cell transplant for acute myeloid leukemia, so the T cells may come from the graft donor. The CDR3 runs from the conserved cysteine through the conserved F or W. Fields, in order: CDR3 protein, CDR3 DNA, J gene, V gene, D gene, clone size. The D gene is left open where the match is weak. For some rows the clone size is stated as once, few or many, or as a class when expanded; others skip it.

CDR3: CSARDPAIPPGDTQYF
DNA: TGCAGTGCTAGAGATCCGGCTATCCCGCCAGGAGATACGCAGTATTTT
J: TRBJ2-3
V: TRBV20-1
D: NA
size: many

CDR3: CSGAGHDSGANVLTF
DNA: TGCAGTGGAGCGGGTCACGACTCTGGGGCCAACGTCCTGACTTTC
J: TRBJ2-6
V: TRBV20-1
D: NA
size: NA

CDR3: CSARDPGGAGDEAFF
DNA: TGCAGTGCTAGAGATCCGGGGGGTGCTGGGGATGAAGCTTTCTTT
J: TRBJ1-1
V: TRBV20-1
D: NA
size: few

CDR3: CASSPPRSPNEKLFF
DNA: TGTGCCAGCAGCCCCCCAAGGTCCCCAAATGAAAAACTGTTTTTT
J: TRBJ1-4
V: TRBV7-9
D: NA
size: NA

CDR3: CASSFSVENTEAFF
DNA: TGTGCCAGCAGTTTTTCGGTAGAAAACACTGAAGCTTTCTTT
J: TRBJ1-1
V: TRBV12-3/TRBV12-4
D: NA
size: few

CDR3: CASSGGGGELFF
DNA: TGTGCCAGCAGTGGCGGGGGTGGGGAGCTGTTTTTT
J: TRBJ2-2
V: TRBV2
D: TRBD2
size: NA

CDR3: CASSEDKMSYEQYF
DNA: TGTGCCAGCAGCGAAGACAAGATGTCCTACGAGCAGTACTTC
J: TRBJ2-7
V: TRBV7-2
D: NA
size: NA

CDR3: CASTFPDPTGELFF
DNA: TGTGCCAGCACATTCCCGGATCCCACCGGGGAGCTGTTTTTT
J: TRBJ2-2
V: TRBV28
D: NA
size: NA

CDR3: CASGLTFTDTQYF
DNA: TGTGCCAGCGGGTTGACATTCACAGATACGCAGTATTTT
J: TRBJ2-3
V: TRBV3-1
D: NA
size: NA

CDR3: CATSILAGELFF
DNA: TGTGCCACCAGTATTTTAGCCGGGGAGCTGTTTTTT
J: TRBJ2-2
V: TRBV15
D: NA
size: few

CDR3: CASRAGTGRQETQYF
DNA: TGTGCCAGCAGGGCCGGGACAGGGAGACAAGAGACCCAGTACTTC
J: TRBJ2-5
V: TRBV28
D: TRBD1
size: NA

CDR3: CASSLLGNNEQFF
DNA: TGTGCCAGCAGCTTGCTGGGAAACAATGAGCAGTTCTTC
J: TRBJ2-1
V: TRBV7-2
D: NA
size: many

CDR3: CASSFGGPSTDTQYF
DNA: TGTGCCAGCAGCTTCGGGGGACCTAGCACAGATACGCAGTATTTT
J: TRBJ2-3
V: TRBV7-9
D: NA
size: few

CDR3: CSVVGTDGPSGELFF
DNA: TGCAGCGTTGTTGGGACGGATGGGCCCTCCGGGGAGCTGTTTTTT
J: TRBJ2-2
V: TRBV29-1
D: NA
size: NA

CDR3: CASSILHSGVEELFF
DNA: TGCGCCAGCAGCATTCTACATAGCGGGGTGGAGGAGCTGTTTTTT
J: TRBJ2-2
V: TRBV5-1
D: TRBD2
size: NA

CDR3: CASSLSSDGQDTDTQYF
DNA: TGTGCCAGCAGCTTAAGTTCTGACGGCCAAGACACAGATACGCAGTATTTT
J: TRBJ2-3
V: TRBV7-9
D: NA
size: few

CDR3: CASSRPRGNNEQFF
DNA: TGTGCCAGCAGTCGGCCGAGGGGCAACAATGAGCAGTTCTTC
J: TRBJ2-1
V: TRBV6-2/TRBV6-3
D: NA
size: NA